Described below is a single T cell receptor (beta chain) sequence and its context. Its antigen is not known. Both 60 Vbeta primers and 13 Jbeta primers went into the PCR. Some clones are missing from TCRdb's copy, which holds only in-frame ones; the method was immunoSEQ multiplex PCR. The sample contains about 130,000 clones, roughly 74% of which appear only once. This record belongs to a study of cytomegalovirus exposure and HLA in healthy donors. About the research overall: An earlier analysis found around 120 million unique TCR beta sequences from approximately 200 million T cells.

Study conclusions and caveats: One variant, a missense change in DCLRE1C, was linked in a later analysis to TCR beta V- and J-gene trimming.

Sequenced input: PBMCs. The receptor was isolated from a male donor in good health and CMV-seronegative.

The CDR3 protein is CASSLTGARGYTF. In DNA form, the CDR3 reads TGCGCCAGCAGCCTCACAGGGGCACGAGGCTACACCTTC. The J gene is TRBJ1-2, the V gene TRBV5-1; 7 positions agree with TRBD1. The CDR3 extends over 13 amino acids. V shed 4 bases, J shed 8 bases, and the junction held 8 bases outside the gene matches. Germline assignment: CDR1 SGHRS and CDR2 YFSETQ.